The clone carrying this T cell receptor (beta chain) was seen just once. The entry originates in a study of radiotherapy plus CTLA-4 blockade in lung cancer. The CDR3 sequence is 15 residues long. The junction had 3 bases not matched to a gene; V was cut back by 3 bases and J by 5 bases. The germline V gene encodes CDR1 MNHNS and CDR2 SASEGT. The data were produced by immunoSEQ multiplex PCR, yet TCRdb's version contains in-frame clones alone and is incomplete. The sample yields roughly 30,000 clones, 60% to 85% seen once. The chain has TRBV6-1 and TRBJ1-5, with 11 nucleotides matching TRBD1. Sequencing used peripheral blood, obtained from a patient treated with radiotherapy plus ipilimumab. This sequence was found in a human donor with non-small cell lung cancer that progressed on radiotherapy plus ipilimumab. The CDR3 nucleotides read TGTGCCAGCAGTGAGTGGACAGGGGGCTATCAGCCCCAGCATTTT. This gives the protein CASSEWTGGYQPQHF.